What follows are 8 T cell receptor beta chains derived from one specimen sequenced in a study of regulatory T cells in long-lasting Graves disease. Investigators prepared the TCR beta libraries by applying iRepertoire HTBI primers and Arm-PCR of CDR3 regions. One entry per CDR3 protein results from TCRdb running MiXCR on the multiplex PCR reads. The sample includes about 540,000 distinct CDR3 sequences, roughly 14% of them seen just once. Specified time point: newly diagnosed GD, antithyroid drugs for less than 3 months. Following extraction of RNA from PBMCs, that RNA was used to make the TCR library. The same sample was also studied in work on T cells in Graves' hyperthyroidism and ophthalmopathy.

Sequencing used peripheral blood mononuclear cells (PBMCs), obtained at new diagnosis, from a patient treated with antithyroid drugs. These receptors were collected from a young man with Graves disease.

This sequence joins TRBV7-6 and TRBJ2-7; 14 bases fit TRBD2. The CDR3 length is 19 residues. The V gene end was trimmed by 0 bases and the J gene end by 3 bases; junction bases not matched to a gene: 10. The germline CDR1 and CDR2 sequences are SGHVS and FNYEAQ. The CDR3 DNA is TGTGCCAGCAGCTTAGCGGGACTAGCGGGAGTAAGACGACGCTACGAGCAGTACTTC. This gives the protein CASSLAGLAGVRRRYEQYF.

This clonotype was recorded many times. V gene TRBV12-3 or TRBV12-4 combines with J gene TRBJ2-1, with D perhaps TRBD2 (6 bases). The CDR3 extends over 14 amino acids. V gave up 7 bases and J gave up 6 bases, with 16 bases separating them. The CDR3 loop reads CASTLGTRVNEQFF. The DNA of the CDR3 is TGTGCCAGCACTTTGGGGACTCGTGTCAATGAGCAGTTCTTC.

Points on this clonotype: A read error may explain this, as a much larger clone is one base away. The V call is TRBV2, the J call TRBJ2-7; 10 bases fit TRBD2. The CDR3 spans 15 residues. The V gene's germline CDR1 is SNHLY and CDR2 FYNNEI. CDR3 coding DNA: TGTGCCAGCAGCCTGACCGGGACTAGCGTTTACGGGCAGTACTTC. It translates to CASSLTGTSVYGQYF.

The sample holds a few counts of this clonotype. V usage is TRBV19 and J usage is TRBJ2-2, with TRBD1 identical over 7 bases. The length of the CDR3 is 15 residues. V lost 4 bases, J lost 6 bases, and 8 bases stayed unmatched. Germline V gene sequence: CDR1 LNHDA, CDR2 SQIVND (reference sequence). CDR3 region: CASSTLQGPAGELFF. Written as DNA, the CDR3 is TGTGCCAGTAGTACCTTACAGGGGCCCGCCGGGGAGCTGTTTTTT.

The rearrangement links TRBV10-3 to TRBJ2-7; 9 positions agree with TRBD2. The V gene's germline CDR1 is ENHRY and CDR2 SYGVKD. Germline trimming cut 6 bases from V and 5 bases from J; bases unmatched to any gene: 11. The CDR3 contains 15 residues. CDR3 region: CAISKGRGGGDEQYF. DNA for the CDR3: TGTGCCATCAGCAAAGGACGCGGGGGGGGAGACGAGCAGTACTTC.

A few counts support this clonotype. The chain uses TRBV20-1 and TRBJ2-1; 13 bases align to TRBD2. The trim removed 6 bases at V and 6 bases at J, leaving 11 bases unmatched. Germline CDR1 and CDR2: DFQATT and SNEGSKA (reference sequence). The CDR3 has 16 residues. The CDR3 DNA sequence: TGCAGTGCCCAAACTAGGACTAGCGGGAGTCCCAATGAGCAGTTCTTC. The encoded protein is CSAQTRTSGSPNEQFF.

This clonotype has more than one count but fewer than ten. V is TRBV24-1 and J is TRBJ2-3; 11 bases are shared with TRBD2. This CDR3 comprises 13 residues. Germline trimming cut 7 bases from V and 4 bases from J; bases unmatched to any gene: 0. Germline V CDR1 and CDR2: KGHDR, SFDVKD. For the CDR3, the DNA is TGTGCCACCAGGGGACTAGCGGCAGATACGCAGTATTTT. It yields the protein CATRGLAADTQYF.

This clonotype was picked up many times. J is TRBJ2-5 and V is TRBV11-2; 8 bases fit TRBD2. The CDR3 loop spans 13 amino acids. Germline trimming cut 5 bases from V and 10 bases from J; bases unmatched to any gene: 9. Germline CDR1 reads SGHAT; CDR2 reads FQNNGV. The CDR3 spells CASSQTLREDQYF. DNA for the CDR3: TGTGCCAGCAGCCAAACCTTGCGGGAGGACCAGTACTTC. Variable domain in full (rest from reference TRBV11-2 and TRBJ2-5): EAGVAQSPRYKIIEKRQSVAFWCNPISGHATLYWYQQILGQGPKLLIQFQNNGVVDDSQLPKDRFSAERLKGVDSTLKIQPAKLEDSAVYLCASSQTLREDQYFGPGTRLLVL.